Below, 8 T cell receptor beta chains from the same sample are listed, as sequenced in a study of T cell responses to AZD1222 COVID-19 vaccine. The method was immunoSEQ multiplex PCR; TCRdb's version includes in-frame clones alone and lacks a portion of them. The sample lists more than 85,000 clones, approximately 90% occurring once. The sample consisted of peripheral blood, taken on day 0 of AZD1222 vaccination. All receptors derive from an adult in good health.

The gene calls are TRBV2 and TRBJ2-7; 9 positions match TRBD2. This CDR3 region has 15 residues. The germline CDR1 and CDR2 sequences are SNHLY and FYNNEI. The trim removed 5 bases at V and 3 bases at J, leaving 8 bases unmatched. The CDR3 DNA sequence: TGTGCCAGCAGTTTGAGGGAGCGGGGGGTCTACGAGCAGTACTTC. This codes for CASSLRERGVYEQYF. Looking up the rest from reference TRBV2 and TRBJ2-7 gives the full variable domain: EPEVTQTPSHQVTQMGQEVILRCVPISNHLYFYWYRQILGQKVEFLVSFYNNEISEKSEIFDDQFSVERPDGSNFTLKIRSTKLEDSAMYFCASSLRERGVYEQYFGPGTRLTVT.

The rearrangement joins TRBV9 to TRBJ2-7; 10 bases line up with TRBD1. CDR3 length equals 15 residues. V dropped 2 bases and J dropped 5; count of bases not matched to a gene: 7. Per germline, CDR1 SGDLS and CDR2 YYNGEE. CDR3: CASSVTGTGVDEQYF. The CDR3 DNA follows: TGTGCCAGCAGCGTCACCGGGACAGGGGTTGACGAGCAGTACTTC.

This clone was detected only a few times. The V and J genes are TRBV5-1 and TRBJ2-2; unclear D gene. The V end was cut by 4 bases, the J end by 0 bases, with 1 base between. This CDR3 comprises 12 residues. Germline V gene data show CDR1 as SGHRS and CDR2 as YFSETQ. The CDR3 coding sequence is TGCGCCAGCAGCACGAACACCGGGGAGCTGTTTTTT. As protein: CASSTNTGELFF.

The chain has TRBV2 and TRBJ1-2; tentatively, D is TRBD1 (6 bases). V lost 3 bases and J lost 9, with 17 bases in between. CDR3 length: 14 residues. Germline lookup yields CDR1 SNHLY and CDR2 FYNNEI. The CDR3 DNA sequence: TGTGCCAGCAGTGACTCAGGGGCGAAATGGCGCTACACCTTC. Translation: CASSDSGAKWRYTF.

The gene calls are TRBV7-6 and TRBJ2-2, with D maybe TRBD2 (5 bases). CDR3 length: 15 residues. The germline V and J ends were trimmed by 8 bases and 4 bases, with 17 bases remaining between them. Germline CDR1 SGHVS, CDR2 FNYEAQ. CDR3 DNA sequence: TGTGCCAGCGGCCAGCGCGGGCGCGCCACCGGGGAGCTGTTTTTT. This gives the protein CASGQRGRATGELFF.

The chain joins TRBV29-1 to TRBJ2-2, with 8 bases that match TRBD2. This CDR3 is 15 amino acids long. CDR1 and CDR2 (germline): SQVTM, ANQGSEA. V was clipped by 6 bases and J by 3 bases; unmatched bases: 9. In DNA, the CDR3 is TGCAGCGTCCCGGGGGGGGGCTTTGACACCGGGGAGCTGTTTTTT. Translated: CSVPGGGFDTGELFF.

V gene TRBV20-1 combines with J gene TRBJ2-5; 7 bases align to TRBD2. V lost 3 bases and J lost 7; bases outside the gene matches: 5. Germline values: CDR1 DFQATT, CDR2 SNEGSKA (reference sequence). The CDR3 sequence is 12 residues long. CDR3 region: CSASPGGGTQYF. The CDR3 bases are TGCAGTGCTAGTCCGGGGGGTGGGACCCAGTACTTC.

The J gene is TRBJ2-1, the V gene TRBV7-8; possibly TRBD2 for D (5 bases). V was pared by 1 base and J by 9 bases, with 16 bases between. Germline CDR1 and CDR2: SGHVS and FQNEAQ. The CDR3 spans 15 residues. This CDR3 reads CASSLDLAIRGEQFF. CDR3 sequence (DNA): TGTGCCAGCAGCTTAGACCTAGCCATTCGCGGTGAGCAGTTCTTC.